This TCR beta chain is from a study of T-cell reconstitution after alpha-beta-depleted transplantation in children. Findings of the study overall: The study traced high day-60 TCRbeta diversity in some patients to surviving recipient T cells and thymic progenitors. By about two months after transplant, alpha-beta T cells reportedly arose from several hundred graft clones that had expanded.

Concerning this clonotype itself: Its antigen is currently unknown.

The CDR3 runs to 14 residues. Trimming left V 5 bases short and J 0 bases short, with 11 bases between. Unique molecular identifiers were incorporated when the TCRbeta library was constructed. Each CDR3 protein is one row after TCRdb ran MiXCR on the PCR reads. This sample has about 490,000 distinct CDR3 sequences, with 8% to 11% found just once. The chain is built from TRBV12-3 or TRBV12-4 and TRBJ2-7, with unresolved D. Sequencing used PBMCs, obtained before TCRalphabeta/CD19-depleted stem cell transplant. This clonotype was sampled from a child aged 2-15 years with inherited bone marrow failure, due to receive a stem cell transplant. The CDR3 DNA reads TGTGCCAGCAGTAAAGGGCAGTACTCCTACGAGCAGTACTTC. Protein product: CASSKGQYSYEQYF.